Below, 5 T cell receptor beta chains from the same sample are listed, as sequenced in a study of blood T cell repertoires in COVID-19. The method was immunoSEQ multiplex PCR; TCRdb's version includes in-frame clones alone and lacks a portion of them. The sample consists of 250,000 to 300,000 clones, 91% of them appearing once. Input material: PBMCs or T cells enriched from blood (not recorded which). The receptors originated from a human donor in a cohort exposed to, infected with or recovered from COVID-19 (not recorded which). The donor label of this sample is uncertain.

V and J are TRBV15 and TRBJ1-3; TRBD1 matches 10 bases. This CDR3 contains 16 residues. Germline assignment: CDR1 LNHNV and CDR2 YYDKDF (reference sequence). The J segment lost 3 bases and the V segment lost 0 bases, leaving 2 bases of the junction unmatched. The CDR3, as DNA: TGTGCCACCAGCAGAGAGACAGGGGGCAGTGGAAACACCATATATTTT. Its protein is CATSRETGGSGNTIYF. Based on the CDR3 plus reference TRBV15 and TRBJ1-3, the full variable domain is DAMVIQNPRYQVTQFGKPVTLSCSQTLNHNVMYWYQQKSSQAPKLLFHYYDKDFNNEADTPDNFQSRRPNTSFCFLDIRSPGLGDTAMYLCATSRETGGSGNTIYFGEGSWLTVV.

The CDR3 region is CASSPPTGKEAYEQYF. Written as DNA, the CDR3 is TGTGCCAGCTCACCACCGACAGGGAAAGAGGCCTACGAGCAGTACTTC. The genes are TRBV18 and TRBJ2-7; 7 bases line up with TRBD1. The CDR3 has 16 amino acids. Trimming took 0 bases from V and 2 from J; bases not matched to a gene: 7. Looked up from germline, CDR1 is KGHSH and CDR2 is LQKENI.

This chain joins TRBV2 and TRBJ1-6, with a possible D match to TRBD1 (6 bases). V lost 3 bases to trimming and J lost 4 bases, with 7 bases between them. CDR3 length: 14 amino acids. Germline V gene data show CDR1 as SNHLY and CDR2 as FYNNEI. CDR3 region: CASSEDSYNSPLHF. As DNA, the CDR3 is TGTGCCAGCAGTGAGGACAGTTATAATTCACCCCTCCACTTT.

This chain connects TRBV5-4 to TRBJ1-4; D is undetermined. Between the trimmed V and J ends, which lost 2 bases and 5 bases, there was a span of 10 bases. Germline V gives CDR1 SGHNT, CDR2 YYREEE (reference sequence). There are 14 residues in the CDR3. CDR3 bases: TGTGCCAGCAGCTTAGTGGGCAGGAATGAAAAACTGTTTTTT. Translated: CASSLVGRNEKLFF. Full variable domain (missing parts from reference TRBV5-4 and TRBJ1-4): ETGVTQSPTHLIKTRGQQVTLRCSSQSGHNTVSWYQQALGQGPQFIFQYYREEENGRGNFPPRFSGLQFPNYSSELNVNALELDDSALYLCASSLVGRNEKLFFGSGTQLSVL.

The gene calls are TRBV19 and TRBJ1-2; D remains ambiguous. Germline V lookup: CDR1 LNHDA, CDR2 SQIVND (reference sequence). Trimming pared 3 bases from V and 4 bases from J, leaving 15 bases between. The CDR3 is 15 residues long. In nucleotides, the CDR3 is TGTGCCAGTAGTATCCCCGACTCTCGCGGCTATGGCTACACCTTC. Encoded protein: CASSIPDSRGYGYTF. The full variable domain, with the rest looked up from reference TRBV19 and TRBJ1-2, is DGGITQSPKYLFRKEGQNVTLSCEQNLNHDAMYWYRQDPGQGLRLIYYSQIVNDFQKGDIAEGYSVSREKKESFPLTVTSAQKNPTAFYLCASSIPDSRGYGYTFGSGTRLTVV.